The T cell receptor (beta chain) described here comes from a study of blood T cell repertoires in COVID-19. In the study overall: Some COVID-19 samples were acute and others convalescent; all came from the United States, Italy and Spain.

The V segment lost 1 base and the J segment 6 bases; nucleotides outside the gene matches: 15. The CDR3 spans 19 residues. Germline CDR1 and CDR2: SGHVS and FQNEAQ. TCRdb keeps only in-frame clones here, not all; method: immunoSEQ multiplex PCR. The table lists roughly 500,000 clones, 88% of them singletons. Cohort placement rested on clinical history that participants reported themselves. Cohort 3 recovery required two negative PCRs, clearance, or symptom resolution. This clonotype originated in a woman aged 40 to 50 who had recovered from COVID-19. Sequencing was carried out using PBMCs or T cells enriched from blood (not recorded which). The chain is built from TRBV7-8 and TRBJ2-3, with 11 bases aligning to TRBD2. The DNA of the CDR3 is TGTGCCAGCAGCTTAGTTGGCGATAGCGGGAGGGGGTTTCCGGATACGCAGTATTTT. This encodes CASSLVGDSGRGFPDTQYF.